The following is a T cell receptor beta chain sequence with its context. What it recognizes is unknown. Described time point: after neoadjuvant nivolumab, at surgical resection. These newly diagnosed stage II-IVA oral cavity squamous cell carcinoma patients had no prior systemic or radiation treatment. These data belong to a study of neoadjuvant anti-PD-1 for oral cavity cancer. On the study more broadly: Patients without progression got a fourth dose around day 43. Study-wide findings and caveats: Higher pretreatment blood Treg/Th17 ratios correlated with higher pretreatment blood and lower post-treatment tumor TCRbeta clonality.

Blood libraries mostly used approximately 0.5 ug genomic DNA, six replicates each. Using immunoSEQ multiplex PCR, the repertoire was profiled, and TCRdb retains in-frame clones only, with some absent. The sample has about 39,000 clones, 60% to 80% seen once. Trimming cost V 5 bases and J 3 bases, with 13 bases left between them. Looked up from germline, CDR1 is LNHNV and CDR2 is YYDKDF (reference sequence). The CDR3 extends over 15 amino acids. The sequence derives from a person aged 35 to 85 with oral cavity squamous cell carcinoma. The rearrangement links TRBV15 to TRBJ2-2; D possibly uses TRBD1 or TRBD2 (5 bases each). The sample here was PBMCs, taken after nivolumab (anti-PD-1) treatment. The CDR3 spells CATSGAGTHTGELFF. CDR3 coding DNA: TGTGCCACCAGCGGTGCCGGGACCCACACCGGGGAGCTGTTTTTT.